This T cell receptor beta chain was sequenced in a study of metastatic and nonmetastatic thyroid tumors (dated by TCRdb to 2018 to 2020). Regarding the study in general: Repertoires from peripheral blood and from tumor or nodule tissue samples of malignant and benign thyroid patients were compared. What the research found in general, with its limitations: In both blood and tumor samples, TCR beta diversity was reported to be significantly higher in malignant tumors than in benign nodules.

Before undergoing thyroid surgery, none of the patients had been given any kind of treatment. Patient clinical samples collected from 2012 to 2018 were retrospectively analysed using T-cell receptor beta sequencing. Libraries were made using PCR. The run used an Illumina HiSeq 4000. High-throughput sequencing was used to profile the TCR beta-chain CDR3 region of every patient. As for the original processing: The researchers built a classifier to tell apart papillary thyroid cancer patients with distant metastasis, based on CDR3 differences among clinicopathological groups. The Shannon index was used to measure repertoire diversity, and the Morisita-Horn index was used to measure how similar tumor and blood repertoires were. TCRdb redid the processing of the public reads, applying fastp at Q25 and MiXCR, and retained in-frame beta chains. TCRdb assigned the V and J calls; the authors' analysis was not used. This sample is represented by roughly 7,000 clones; more than 2.5% of them were singletons. The ten top clones hold roughly 17% of the sample.

Many counts were recorded for this clone. No cognate antigen has been identified for it. Base qualities are not provided; no much larger clone lies one nucleotide away. From its cysteine to its phenylalanine, the CDR3 spans 12 amino acids. Only the CDR3 portion is preserved as DNA: 36 bases, with reading frame beginning at the first base. V is pared back by 0 bases and J by 3 bases, with 3 bases lying between the germline termini. CDR1 SGHNT and CDR2 YYREEE are derived from the germline V gene (reference sequence). What was sequenced was tumor tissue. This sequence was found in a female donor with papillary thyroid cancer or a benign thyroid nodule (not recorded which). Some clones in this sample may be carry-over from other donors' samples. Recombination connected TRBV5-4 to TRBJ1-1; no D segment can be confidently identified. The DNA sequence is TGTGCCAGCAGCTTGGGAGACACTGAAGCTTTCTTT. It specifies CASSLGDTEAFF.